Following are 14 T cell receptor beta chains from one sample sequenced in a study of blood T cell repertoires in COVID-19. Clones were read by immunoSEQ multiplex PCR, and TCRdb kept only the in-frame ones, dropping some. The data contain about 300,000 clones, about 87% of them singletons. The sample consisted of peripheral blood. The source of these receptors is a woman between 50 and 59 years old with COVID-19, enrolled during active disease.

The chain is built from TRBV2 and TRBJ2-5, with D possibly being TRBD1 (6 bases). The CDR3 has 14 amino acids. V lost 3 bases, J lost 4 bases, and 12 bases lay in between. Germline-derived CDR1 and CDR2 are SNHLY and FYNNEI. CDR3 bases: TGTGCCAGCAGTGAGCGGCAGGGGAGAGAGACCCAGTACTTC. Translated: CASSERQGRETQYF.

In DNA, the CDR3 is TGTGCCAGCAGCTTAGTTTTGGCGGGAGCTTCAGATACGCAGTATTTT. This gives the protein CASSLVLAGASDTQYF. V gene TRBV11-2 combines with J gene TRBJ2-3; 7 bases align to TRBD2. Germline CDR1 SGHAT, CDR2 FQNNGV. This CDR3 spans 16 amino acids. The J segment lost 4 bases and the V segment lost 1 base, leaving 8 bases of the junction unmatched.

This chain uses TRBV18 with TRBJ2-1; 8 bases line up with TRBD1. CDR1 is KGHSH and CDR2 is LQKENI in the germline V gene. There are 16 residues in the CDR3. Trimming took 1 base from V and 4 from J; bases not matched to a gene: 6. As DNA, the CDR3 is TGTGCCAGCTCACCACAGTTGGGACAGGTATACAATGAGCAGTTCTTC. This sequence encodes CASSPQLGQVYNEQFF.

The V gene is TRBV6-5, the J gene TRBJ2-4; D unclear. The germline V and J ends were trimmed by 7 bases and 8 bases, with 9 bases remaining between them. The CDR3 contains 11 residues. Germline V gene lookup returns CDR1 MNHEY and CDR2 SVGAGI. The CDR3 DNA is TGTGCCAGCACCGGGTTAGACATTCAGTACTTC. This sequence encodes CASTGLDIQYF.

The chain links TRBV13 to TRBJ2-2; 7 bases fit TRBD1. Germline CDR1 and CDR2: PRHDT and FYEKMQ (reference sequence). The CDR3 contains 15 residues. V lost 6 bases, J lost 6 bases, and 10 bases stayed unmatched. CDR3 sequence (DNA): TGTGCCAGCAGGGGTCGACAGGGTTGGGCCGGGGAGCTGTTTTTT. Amino acid sequence: CASRGRQGWAGELFF.

This clone was recorded a few times. The gene calls are TRBV24-1 and TRBJ2-3; tentative D call: TRBD2 (6 bases). The CDR3 is made up of 16 amino acids. V was trimmed by 3 bases and J by 0 bases, leaving 12 bases between them. Germline V gives CDR1 KGHDR, CDR2 SFDVKD. The CDR3 region is CATSDPEGLSTDTQYF. The CDR3 DNA reads as TGTGCCACCAGTGATCCAGAAGGACTAAGCACAGATACGCAGTATTTT.

The V call is TRBV25-1, the J call TRBJ1-1; the D is unclear. This CDR3 comprises 13 residues. Trimming removed 3 bases from V and 3 bases from J, with 8 bases in between. Germline loops: CDR1 MGHDK, CDR2 SYGVNS. CDR3 loop: CASSDYRDTEAFF. CDR3 sequence (DNA): TGTGCCAGCAGTGATTACCGAGACACTGAAGCTTTCTTT. The full variable domain, rest sourced from reference TRBV25-1 and TRBJ1-1, is EADIYQTPRYLVIGTGKKITLECSQTMGHDKMYWYQQDPGMELHLIHYSYGVNSTEKGDLSSESTVSRIRTEHFPLTLESARPSHTSQYLCASSDYRDTEAFFGQGTRLTVV.

The chain joins TRBV6-5 to TRBJ1-4; unclear D gene. Germline V lookup: CDR1 MNHEY, CDR2 SVGAGI. The CDR3 is 14 amino acids. The V end was cut by 5 bases, the J end by 8 bases, with 15 bases between. The CDR3 protein is CASSNRGRTEKLFF. CDR3 nucleotide sequence: TGTGCCAGCAGTAATAGAGGGAGGACGGAAAAACTGTTTTTT.

The rearrangement uses TRBV7-9 and TRBJ2-7; 11 nucleotides align to TRBD2. The length of the CDR3 is 14 residues. Germline CDR1 is SEHNR and CDR2 is FQNEAQ (reference sequence). V shed 6 bases, J shed 6 bases, and the junction held 7 bases outside the gene matches. The CDR3 nucleotides are TGTGCCAGCAGTATAGCGGGAGGGCCGGTCGAGCAGTACTTC. Amino acid sequence: CASSIAGGPVEQYF.

This chain uses TRBV6-1 with TRBJ2-2; 9 bases are a match to TRBD2. Germline loops: CDR1 MNHNS, CDR2 SASEGT. The ends lost 0 bases at V and 1 base at J; junction bases unmatched: 6. CDR3 size: 18 residues. CDR3 residues: CASSEALSSGVNTGELFF. The CDR3 DNA sequence: TGTGCCAGCAGTGAAGCCCTATCTAGCGGGGTGAACACCGGGGAGCTGTTTTTT.

This sequence joins TRBV5-1 and TRBJ1-2; D gene uncertain. V lost 4 bases, J lost 0 bases, and 10 bases lay in between. The germline V gene encodes CDR1 SGHRS and CDR2 YFSETQ. This CDR3 comprises 14 residues. CDR3 DNA sequence: TGCGCCAGCAGCCGCATCGCGGCTAACTATGGCTACACCTTC. It specifies CASSRIAANYGYTF.

The V and J genes are TRBV19 and TRBJ1-1; 7 nucleotides match TRBD1. V shed 3 bases, J shed 1 base, and the junction held 8 bases outside the gene matches. The germline gives CDR1 LNHDA, CDR2 SQIVND (reference sequence). The CDR3 contains 16 residues. This CDR3 reads CASSILAGGENTEAFF. For the CDR3, the DNA is TGTGCCAGTAGTATTTTGGCAGGGGGTGAGAACACTGAAGCTTTCTTT.

The rearrangement uses TRBV10-3 and TRBJ2-2; TRBD2 aligns across 13 bases. Per germline, CDR1 ENHRY and CDR2 SYGVKD. Trimming at V came to 6 bases and at J to 1 base, leaving 11 bases not matched to a gene. This CDR3 has 19 amino acids. The CDR3 reads CAISSSLTSGRLNTGELFF. In DNA, the CDR3 is TGTGCCATCAGCAGCTCTCTGACTAGCGGGAGGTTGAACACCGGGGAGCTGTTTTTT.

This sequence joins TRBV2 and TRBJ2-1; TRBD2 aligns across 9 bases. The CDR3 is 15 amino acids. V trimming: 6 bases; J trimming: 2 bases; junction bases outside the gene matches: 5. The germline CDR1 and CDR2 sequences are SNHLY and FYNNEI. For the CDR3, the DNA is TGTGCCAGCAGAAATAGCGGGAGCCCCTACAATGAGCAGTTCTTC. Translating it yields CASRNSGSPYNEQFF.